This T cell receptor (beta chain) was captured by sequencing in a study of blood T cell repertoires in COVID-19. Study-wide context: There were acute and convalescent COVID-19 samples, and they came from the United States, Italy and Spain. T cells, B-cell-depleted T cells, or PBMCs provided the cDNA or gDNA that served as material.

Only in-frame clones appear in the TCRdb table, and some are missing; sequencing was by immunoSEQ multiplex PCR. The table has approximately 200,000 clones, about 88% seen once. The CDR3 totals 15 residues. Trimming pared 1 base from V and 0 bases from J, leaving 7 bases between. Germline V gene sequence: CDR1 MNHNS, CDR2 SASEGT. This chain links TRBV6-1 with TRBJ1-3; D remains ambiguous. This clonotype was sampled from a woman aged 25 to 45 with active or convalescent COVID-19. Material: peripheral blood. In nucleotides, the CDR3 is TGTGCCAGCAGTGAAGAGGAGTCCTCTGGAAACACCATATATTTT. Translating gives CASSEEESSGNTIYF.